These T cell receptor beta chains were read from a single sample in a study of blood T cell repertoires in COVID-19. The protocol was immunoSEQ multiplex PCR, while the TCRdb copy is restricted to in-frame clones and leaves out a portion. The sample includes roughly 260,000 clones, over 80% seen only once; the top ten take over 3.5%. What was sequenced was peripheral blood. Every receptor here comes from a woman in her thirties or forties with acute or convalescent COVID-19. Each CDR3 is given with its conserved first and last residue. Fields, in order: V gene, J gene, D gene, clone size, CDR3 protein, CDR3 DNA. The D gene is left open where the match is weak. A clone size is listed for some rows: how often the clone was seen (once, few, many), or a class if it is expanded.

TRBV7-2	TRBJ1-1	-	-	CASTTARVGAGLSEAFF	TGTGCCAGCACTACTGCAAGGGTCGGCGCAGGGCTATCTGAAGCTTTCTTT
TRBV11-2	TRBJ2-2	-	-	CASSVGTSNTGELFF	TGTGCCAGCAGCGTCGGGACATCGAACACCGGGGAGCTGTTTTTT
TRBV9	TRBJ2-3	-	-	CASQGQFTSDTQYF	TGTGCCAGCCAAGGACAGTTCACATCAGATACGCAGTATTTT
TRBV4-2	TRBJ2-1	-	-	CASSQRGLPEAYNEQFF	TGTGCCAGCAGCCAACGCGGACTGCCCGAGGCCTACAATGAGCAGTTCTTC
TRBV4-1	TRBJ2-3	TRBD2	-	CASSQEGTRTDTQYF	TGCGCCAGCAGCCAAGAAGGGACTAGAACAGATACGCAGTATTTT
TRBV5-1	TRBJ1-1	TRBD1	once	CASSGGQGKSYTEAFF	TGCGCCAGCAGCGGGGGACAGGGCAAATCATACACTGAAGCTTTCTTT
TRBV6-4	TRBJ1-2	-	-	CASSAIPGVLSYGYTF	TGTGCCAGCAGTGCTATTCCAGGGGTCTTAAGCTATGGCTACACCTTC
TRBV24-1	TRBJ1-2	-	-	CATSDYNYGYTF	TGTGCCACCAGTGACTACAACTATGGCTACACCTTC
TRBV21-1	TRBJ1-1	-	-	CASSKAYRVKGNTEAFF	TGTGCCAGCAGCAAAGCGTACAGGGTTAAGGGGAACACTGAAGCTTTCTTT
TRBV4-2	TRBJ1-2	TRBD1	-	CASSRTRTGRDYGYTF	TGTGCCAGCAGCCGAACTAGGACAGGGAGGGACTATGGCTACACCTTC
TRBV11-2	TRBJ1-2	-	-	CASSLGRQAYGYTF	TGTGCCAGCAGCTTGGGTAGGCAGGCCTATGGCTACACCTTC
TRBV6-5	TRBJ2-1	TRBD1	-	CASSSRGDRDGEQFF	TGTGCCAGCAGTTCCAGGGGCGACAGGGACGGTGAGCAGTTCTTC
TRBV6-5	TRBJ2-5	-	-	CASSRTAGVETQYF	TGTGCCAGCAGTCGCACCGCAGGGGTAGAGACCCAGTACTTC
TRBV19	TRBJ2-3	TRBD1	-	CASSKTGNTDTQYF	TGTGCCAGTAGTAAGACAGGGAACACAGATACGCAGTATTTT
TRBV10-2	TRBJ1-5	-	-	CASSDDRGNQPQHF	TGCGCCAGCAGTGACGATCGGGGCAATCAGCCCCAGCATTTT
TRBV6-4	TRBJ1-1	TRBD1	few	CASSDGQGAGEAFF	TGTGCCAGCAGTGACGGGCAGGGGGCTGGTGAAGCTTTCTTT
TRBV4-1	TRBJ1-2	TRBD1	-	CASSPTGGGNYGYTF	TGCGCCAGCAGCCCCACAGGGGGTGGTAACTATGGCTACACCTTC
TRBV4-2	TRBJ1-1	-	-	CASSQDGIMNTEAFF	TGTGCCAGCAGCCAAGATGGCATCATGAACACTGAAGCTTTCTTT
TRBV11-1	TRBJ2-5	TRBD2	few	CASSQRGVPQETQYF	TGTGCCAGCAGTCAGCGGGGGGTTCCCCAAGAGACCCAGTACTTC
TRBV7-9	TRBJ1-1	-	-	CASSLGGENTEAFF	TGTGCCAGCAGTCTTGGGGGCGAGAACACTGAAGCTTTCTTT
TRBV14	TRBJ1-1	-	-	CASSQGVNTEAFF	TGTGCCAGCAGCCAAGGAGTGAACACTGAAGCTTTCTTT
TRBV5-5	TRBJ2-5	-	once	CASNYKGEETQYF	TGTGCCAGCAATTATAAAGGGGAAGAGACCCAGTACTTC
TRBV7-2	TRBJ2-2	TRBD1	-	CASIEATGAGELFF	TGTGCCAGCATCGAAGCTACAGGGGCCGGGGAGCTGTTTTTT
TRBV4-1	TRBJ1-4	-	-	CASSQVAITNEKLFF	TGCGCCAGCAGCCAAGTAGCCATAACTAATGAAAAACTGTTTTTT
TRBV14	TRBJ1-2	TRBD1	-	CASSQDWGQPNYGYTF	TGTGCCAGCAGCCAAGATTGGGGACAGCCTAACTATGGCTACACCTTC
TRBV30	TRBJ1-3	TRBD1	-	CAWKQGAGNTIYF	TGTGCCTGGAAACAGGGGGCTGGAAACACCATATATTTT
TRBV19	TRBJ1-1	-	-	CASTGLLEAFF	TGTGCCAGTACAGGACTGCTTGAAGCTTTCTTT
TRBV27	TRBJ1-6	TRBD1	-	CASSTGDNSPLHF	TGTGCCAGCAGCACAGGGGACAATTCACCCCTCCACTTT
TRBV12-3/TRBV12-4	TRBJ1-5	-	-	CASSFGDQPQHF	TGTGCCAGCAGTTTCGGGGATCAGCCCCAGCATTTT
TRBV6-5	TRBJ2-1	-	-	CASSYRGDEQFF	TGTGCCAGCAGTTACAGGGGCGATGAGCAGTTCTTC
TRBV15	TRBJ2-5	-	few	CATSRDRRDQETQYF	TGTGCCACCAGCAGAGATCGGCGGGACCAAGAGACCCAGTACTTC
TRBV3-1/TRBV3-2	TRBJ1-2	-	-	CASSPQWGGRRGYTF	TGTGCCAGCAGCCCCCAATGGGGGGGAAGGAGAGGCTACACCTTC